A selection of T cell receptor beta chains follows, all from one sample in a study of Japanese encephalitis immunity and Zika vaccine responses. Using its own MiXCR run on the 5' RACE reads, TCRdb lists one record per CDR3 protein. The table includes about 130 distinct CDR3 sequences, approximately 3.3% detected once. Sequencing used antigen-activated CD4+ T cells from blood, cultured, obtained during a Zika inactivated vaccine study. Every receptor here comes from an adult man who received an inactivated Zika virus vaccine. Both conserved end residues are part of each CDR3. D genes are given only for firm matches. Only part of the rows carry a size: once, few, many, or a class if the clone is expanded.

TRBV5-4	TRBJ2-1	few	TRBD2	TGTGCCAGCAGCTTGGGGCGGGGGGGCTACAATGAGCAGTTCTTC	CASSLGRGGYNEQFF
TRBV12-3/TRBV12-4	TRBJ2-5	hyperexpanded	TRBD1	TGTGCCAGCAGCCAGGGGGCCACTAAAGAGACCCAGTACTTC	CASSQGATKETQYF
TRBV6-5	TRBJ2-2	once	TRBD2	TGTGCCAGCAGGGGATATGGGGTGGCGGGGGATGGCACCGGGGAGCTGTTTTTT	CASRGYGVAGDGTGELFF
TRBV6-1	TRBJ1-1	large	-	TGTGCCAGCAGTGAAGCAGGGGCAGGAGCTTTCTTT	CASSEAGAGAFF
TRBV19	TRBJ2-5	medium-sized	-	TGTGCCAGTAGTATAGGGGTCGGGGAGACCCAGTACTTC	CASSIGVGETQYF
TRBV5-4	TRBJ1-2	hyperexpanded	-	TGTGCCAGCAGCTCGTCTGCTAACTATGGCTACACCTTC	CASSSSANYGYTF
TRBV5-1	TRBJ1-3	-	-	TGCGCCAGCAGCTGGACGGCGATAAGCTCTGGAAACACCATATATTTT	CASSWTAISSGNTIYF
TRBV4-3	TRBJ2-6	medium-sized	TRBD1	TGCGCCAGCAGCCAGAAGACAGGGGGCGCTCCCAAGTCTGGGGCCAACGTCCTGACTTTC	CASSQKTGGAPKSGANVLTF
TRBV5-4	TRBJ2-3	medium-sized	TRBD1	TGTGCCAGCAGCTCGGGACAGGGGGTCGGTACGCAGTATTTT	CASSSGQGVGTQYF
TRBV29-1	TRBJ1-4	large	-	TGCAGCGTTTATGGCACAGCTAATGAAAAACTGTTTTTT	CSVYGTANEKLFF
TRBV25-1	TRBJ1-2	medium-sized	-	TGTGCCAGCAGTGATTCCCCGGACGGAAACTATGGCTACACCTTC	CASSDSPDGNYGYTF
TRBV5-1	TRBJ2-1	large	-	TGCGCCAGCAGCCAGGCCAATGAGCAGTTCTTC	CASSQANEQFF
TRBV28	TRBJ2-7	medium-sized	TRBD2	TGTGCCAGCAGCCGGGGGGGCTCTTACGAGCAGTACTTC	CASSRGGSYEQYF
TRBV20-1	TRBJ1-1	large	-	TGCAGTGCTAGAGACGGCCGGAACACTGAAGCTTTCTTT	CSARDGRNTEAFF
TRBV10-3	TRBJ2-7	large	TRBD2	TGTGCCATCAGGCCAACTAGCGGGGGGAAAAACGAGCAGTACTTC	CAIRPTSGGKNEQYF
TRBV6-5	TRBJ2-7	large	-	TGTGCCAGCAGTTCCCTCCGTGGGGGATACGAGCAGTACTTC	CASSSLRGGYEQYF
TRBV12-3/TRBV12-4	TRBJ2-3	large	-	TGTGCCAGCAGTCGGCGTGGCACAGATACGCAGTATTTT	CASSRRGTDTQYF
TRBV5-1	TRBJ1-1	large	-	TGCGCCAGCAGCTTACGGGGGGCGAACACTGAAGCTTTCTTT	CASSLRGANTEAFF
TRBV11-2	TRBJ2-1	large	-	TGTGCCAGCGGCCCCGTGCCGAGTGAGCAGTTCTTC	CASGPVPSEQFF
TRBV19	TRBJ2-7	medium-sized	TRBD1	TGTGCCAGTAGACCAGGGGGCCTATTCTCCTACGAGCAGTACTTC	CASRPGGLFSYEQYF
TRBV20-1	TRBJ1-1	hyperexpanded	-	TGCAGTGCTAGAGATACGCAGCCTGAAGCTTTCTTT	CSARDTQPEAFF